This T cell receptor (beta chain) came from a study of neurological immune-mediated disorders. 5'RACE employing 10-nucleotide random UMIs yielded the cDNA. One entry per CDR3 protein results from TCRdb running MiXCR on the 5' RACE reads. The table lists tens of thousands of distinct CDR3 sequences, more than 3% of them singletons. Regarding time point: longitudinal time-point 1 (baseline). This clonotype was seen repeatedly, ten times or more. The CDR3 has 16 amino acids. V shed 6 bases and J shed 2 bases, with 16 bases lying between them. Germline lookup yields CDR1 KGHSH and CDR2 LQKENI. This receptor was identified in a woman aged 55-69 years with multiple sclerosis. The source material was PBMCs. The chain carries TRBV18 and TRBJ2-2, with no clear D. The DNA for the CDR3 is TGTGCCAGCTCCCCGCCTAGTGGACCAAACACCGGGGAGCTGTTTTTT. Translation: CASSPPSGPNTGELFF.